The present entry profiles one TCR beta chain with its context. Its matching antigen is unknown. Per the germline V gene, CDR1 is MDHEN and CDR2 is SYDVKM. CDR3 length: 15 amino acids. Losses at the gene ends were 5 bases for V and 8 bases for J; bases not matched to a gene: 6. Those who donated, Caucasian adults without exception, all lived in Nashville, Tennessee. Splitting the CD4+ cells yielded a CD45RA+ naive subset and a CD45RA-negative memory subset. This entry belongs to a study of shared clonotypes between healthy human individuals. Study observations and caveats: Rarefaction revealed incomplete sorted-subset sequencing despite large depth. Roughly 5% of naive CD4 clonotypes were common to a few donors.

Measured with immunoSEQ multiplex PCR; TCRdb has only the in-frame clones, and not every one. The table has over a million clones, over 95% seen once. This clonotype was obtained from a man under 40 in good health. The chain links TRBV28 to TRBJ2-1; TRBD2 matches at 13 bases. The sequenced material came from naive CD4+ T cells sorted from blood. Subset meaning: CD45RA+ positively selected. The CDR3 protein is CASSTSGRASDEQFF. The CDR3 bases are TGTGCCAGCAGTACTAGCGGGAGGGCCAGCGATGAGCAGTTCTTC.